These 28 T cell receptor beta chains share one sample of origin, sequenced in a study of T-cell reconstitution after alpha-beta-depleted transplantation in children. The authors prepared the TCRbeta library with unique molecular identifiers. Via MiXCR, TCRdb re-called the PCR reads, giving one row per CDR3 protein. The sample lists approximately 240,000 distinct CDR3 sequences; about a tenth were seen once. The specimen comprised PBMCs, sampled before TCRalphabeta/CD19-depleted stem cell transplant. The receptors stem from a child younger than two with acute myeloid leukemia, due to receive a stem cell transplant.

With regard to this clonotype: One end of the junction is discordant with germline, which a read error may explain. The chain uses TRBV6-5 and TRBJ1-5; 7 bases agree with TRBD1. The CDR3 has 16 amino acids. CDR1 and CDR2 from the germline V gene are MNHEY and SVGAGI. The CDR3 loop reads CASSYSSGGSNRPQHF. CDR3 nucleotides: TGTGCCAGCAGTTACTCTTCAGGGGGTAGCAATCGGCCCCAGCATTTT.

This clonotype was found many times. The gene calls are TRBV27 and TRBJ2-5; D uncertain. The CDR3 extends over 13 amino acids. The V gene's germline CDR1 is MNHEY and CDR2 SMNVEV (reference sequence). The V gene lost 5 bases and the J gene lost 7 bases, with 14 bases spanning the gap. CDR3 coding DNA: TGTGCCAGCAGTCTTGGACCCACCGGGACCCAGTACTTC. It translates to CASSLGPTGTQYF.

This clonotype was found many times. The V gene is TRBV5-1, the J gene TRBJ1-6; perhaps TRBD1 as D (5 bases). The CDR3 contains 14 residues. The germline gives CDR1 SGHRS, CDR2 YFSETQ. The V end was cut by 0 bases, the J end by 9 bases, with 10 bases between. The CDR3 loop is CASSLVGTGSPLHF. The CDR3 DNA follows: TGCGCCAGCAGCTTGGTGGGGACTGGTTCACCCCTCCACTTT.

This clonotype showed up many times. The rearrangement uses TRBV4-1 and TRBJ2-1; TRBD2 aligns across 14 bases. The germline gives CDR1 MGHRA, CDR2 YSYEKL. The CDR3 is 17 residues long. Unmatched junction bases numbered 0, after V lost 0 bases and J lost 2 bases. The CDR3, as DNA: TGCGCCAGCAGCCAAGAGGGACTAGCGGGAGCCTACAATGAGCAGTTCTTC. Residues: CASSQEGLAGAYNEQFF.

This clonotype showed up many times. V gene TRBV18 combines with J gene TRBJ1-6; D is unclear. V shed 1 base and J shed 8 bases, with 9 bases lying between them. Germline V lookup: CDR1 KGHSH, CDR2 LQKENI. The CDR3 extends over 14 amino acids. As DNA, the CDR3 is TGTGCCAGCTCACCACGAGGGTTCGATTCACCCCTCCACTTT. Protein product: CASSPRGFDSPLHF.

Worth noting for this clonotype: An end of the junction does not agree with germline; a read error may underlie this. This chain connects TRBV12-3 or TRBV12-4 to TRBJ2-7, with 10 positions matching TRBD2. This CDR3 has 13 amino acids. The CDR3 nucleotides are TGTGCCAGCGGTTTTCTAGCGGGAGTCGAGCAGTACTTC. Translating it yields CASGFLAGVEQYF.

This clonotype was picked up many times. The V and J genes are TRBV19 and TRBJ2-1; 9 bases align to TRBD2. This CDR3 is built from 17 residues. CDR1 is LNHDA, CDR2 SQIVND, per germline (reference sequence). Losses at the gene ends were 5 bases for V and 0 bases for J; bases not matched to a gene: 8. CDR3 region: CASSALAGRSSYNEQFF. CDR3 nucleotide sequence: TGTGCCAGTAGTGCACTAGCGGGTCGGAGCTCCTACAATGAGCAGTTCTTC.

This clonotype has a count of ten or more. The rearrangement uses TRBV6-2 or TRBV6-3 and TRBJ2-4, with unresolved D. Germline V gene lookup returns CDR1 MNHEY and CDR2 SVGEGT. The CDR3 spans 15 residues. V was cut by 10 bases and J by 3 bases, with 19 bases left in between. The CDR3 spells CATKGKVVDKNIQYF. The CDR3 DNA is TGTGCCACCAAAGGCAAGGTCGTTGACAAAAACATTCAGTACTTC.

This clonotype has a count of ten or more. The J gene is TRBJ2-2, the V gene TRBV29-1; no firm D call. Trimming pared 5 bases from V and 4 bases from J, leaving 11 bases between. The CDR3 is 13 residues long. Germline V gene lookup returns CDR1 SQVTM and CDR2 ANQGSEA. Here the CDR3 reads CSVSSPTTGELFF. CDR3 nucleotides: TGCAGCGTTTCCAGTCCGACCACCGGGGAGCTGTTTTTT.

This clonotype has a count of ten or more. The CDR3 here is CASSKETGSNSPLHF. DNA of the CDR3: TGCGCCAGCAGCAAAGAGACAGGGTCTAATTCACCCCTCCACTTT. This sequence joins TRBV5-1 and TRBJ1-6, with 7 bases matching TRBD1. V lost 4 bases, J lost 6 bases, and 7 bases stayed unmatched. Germline V gene sequence: CDR1 SGHRS, CDR2 YFSETQ. The CDR3 totals 15 residues.

This clonotype occurred many times. The chain combines TRBV20-1 with TRBJ2-1, with 15 bases lining up with TRBD2. Germline V CDR1 and CDR2: DFQATT, SNEGSKA (reference sequence). V trimming: 6 bases; J trimming: 7 bases; junction bases outside the gene matches: 4. The CDR3 is 14 amino acids. DNA for the CDR3: TGCAGTGCCACCGGGACTAGCGGGAGGAATGAGCAGTTCTTC. Translated, it gives CSATGTSGRNEQFF.

This clonotype was counted ten times or more. This chain links TRBV28 with TRBJ1-4; 8 bases map to TRBD1. The V gene's germline CDR1 is MDHEN and CDR2 SYDVKM. The CDR3 spans 15 residues. After removal of 3 bases from V and 4 bases from J, the junction contained 4 bases not matched to a gene. In DNA, the CDR3 is TGTGCCAGCAGTTTGCCCGGACAGGGTAATGAAAAACTGTTTTTT. This translates into CASSLPGQGNEKLFF.

This clonotype was seen repeatedly, ten times or more. This chain uses TRBV19 with TRBJ2-7, with 8 bases fitting TRBD2. The CDR3 extends over 14 amino acids. The V gene's germline CDR1 is LNHDA and CDR2 SQIVND (reference sequence). V shed 8 bases and J 2 bases; nucleotides not matched to a gene: 8. The CDR3 is CASATSGPPYEQYF. The CDR3, as DNA: TGTGCCAGTGCAACTAGCGGACCACCCTACGAGCAGTACTTC.

There are many counts of this clonotype. The CDR3 nucleotides are TGCAGTGCTAGACGAGTCTTATCCTACGAGCAGTACTTC. It yields the protein CSARRVLSYEQYF. V is TRBV20-1 and J is TRBJ2-7; D is unresolved. V was trimmed by 2 bases and J by 1 base, leaving 9 bases between them. The CDR3 loop spans 13 amino acids. CDR1 DFQATT and CDR2 SNEGSKA come from the germline V gene (reference sequence).

This clonotype came up many times. This sequence joins TRBV12-3 or TRBV12-4 and TRBJ2-1; no firm D call. V dropped 3 bases and J dropped 6 bases, with 9 bases sitting between them. This CDR3 is 13 amino acids long. The CDR3 bases are TGTGCCAGCAGTTTCACACGTGGCAATGAGCAGTTCTTC. Residues: CASSFTRGNEQFF.

J is TRBJ2-2 and V is TRBV19; the D call may be TRBD1 or TRBD2 (6 bases each). CDR1 and CDR2 (germline): LNHDA, SQIVND (reference sequence). The CDR3 loop spans 15 amino acids. Trimming took off 4 bases at V and 2 bases at J, with 11 bases between the two ends. The CDR3 is CASSTTGLNTGELFF. CDR3 in DNA: TGTGCCAGTAGTACGACAGGACTAAACACCGGGGAGCTGTTTTTT.

This clonotype appeared a few times. The chain employs TRBV7-9 and TRBJ1-1; 7 nucleotides align to TRBD1. The germline V gene encodes CDR1 SEHNR and CDR2 FQNEAQ (reference sequence). The CDR3 covers 14 residues. Germline trimming cut 3 bases from V and 1 base from J; bases unmatched to any gene: 2. The CDR3 DNA follows: TGTGCCAGCAGCTTTTCAGGGGGGAACACTGAAGCTTTCTTT. Amino acids: CASSFSGGNTEAFF.

This clonotype was counted ten times or more. The genes are TRBV4-1 and TRBJ1-1, with D hard to call. CDR1 is MGHRA and CDR2 is YSYEKL in the germline V gene. The CDR3 runs to 12 residues. Trimming took off 1 base at V and 0 bases at J, with 0 bases between the two ends. CDR3 residues: CASSQVNTEAFF. The CDR3 bases are TGCGCCAGCAGCCAAGTGAACACTGAAGCTTTCTTT.

The table lists this clonotype with many counts. The chain recombines TRBV12-3 or TRBV12-4 with TRBJ1-2; no reliable D call. V dropped 0 bases and J dropped 4 bases, with 9 bases sitting between them. This CDR3 contains 14 residues. In nucleotides, the CDR3 is TGTGCCAGCAGTTTAGCAGCCAGCTCCTATGGCTACACCTTC. Its protein is CASSLAASSYGYTF.

This clonotype has ten or more counts. The rearrangement uses TRBV20-1 and TRBJ2-5; D not certain. CDR1 and CDR2 (germline): DFQATT, SNEGSKA (reference sequence). There are 15 residues in the CDR3. V dropped 6 bases and J dropped 2 bases, with 19 bases sitting between them. The DNA for the CDR3 is TGCAGTGCCCCCAACGCCGAGGCTGAGCAAGAGACCCAGTACTTC. Translation gives CSAPNAEAEQETQYF.

This clonotype has ten or more counts. The chain has TRBV5-1 and TRBJ2-5; 10 bases map to TRBD1. The CDR3 loop spans 14 amino acids. V lost 0 bases to trimming and J lost 4 bases; unmatched junction nucleotides: 0. Looked up from germline, CDR1 is SGHRS and CDR2 is YFSETQ. CDR3 nucleotide sequence: TGCGCCAGCAGCTTGGGGACAGGGGGAGAGACCCAGTACTTC. It translates to CASSLGTGGETQYF.

This clonotype occurred many times. The chain employs TRBV29-1 and TRBJ1-1; the match to TRBD1 covers 8 bases. The germline CDR1 and CDR2 sequences are SQVTM and ANQGSEA. Trimming removed 7 bases from V and 6 bases from J; junction bases left unmatched: 7. The CDR3 is made up of 12 amino acids. The CDR3 sequence: CSAQGVTSEAFF. DNA of the CDR3: TGCAGCGCACAGGGGGTGACTTCTGAAGCTTTCTTT.

At least ten counts were recorded for this clonotype. The chain employs TRBV12-3 or TRBV12-4 and TRBJ1-1, with 8 bases aligning to TRBD1. V dropped 6 bases and J dropped 3; count of bases not matched to a gene: 6. CDR3 length: 14 residues. The CDR3 region is CASRQTGGDTEAFF. The CDR3 DNA follows: TGTGCCAGCAGACAAACAGGGGGTGACACTGAAGCTTTCTTT.

Concerning this clonotype itself: Just one base apart from a much larger clone, this may be a read error. The chain is built from TRBV30 and TRBJ2-1; 9 nucleotides agree with TRBD2. With 7 bases clipped from V and 8 bases from J, the junction kept 9 bases outside the gene matches. This CDR3 spans 13 amino acids. Germline CDR1 and CDR2: GTSNPN and SVGIG (reference sequence). CDR3 loop: CASKASGIYEQFF. Written as DNA, the CDR3 is TGTGCCTCGAAGGCTAGCGGGATCTATGAGCAGTTCTTC.

This clonotype appeared many times. The CDR3: CSAQPGGDNYEQYF. CDR3 nucleotide sequence: TGCAGTGCCCAACCCGGGGGAGACAATTACGAGCAGTACTTC. The rearrangement joins TRBV20-1 to TRBJ2-7, with a weak D call TRBD2 (6 bases). The CDR3 is 14 residues long. Germline loops: CDR1 DFQATT, CDR2 SNEGSKA (reference sequence). V was shortened by 6 bases and J by 4 bases, with 19 bases between the two germline ends.

The chain employs TRBV12-5 and TRBJ2-7, with TRBD2 matching over 8 bases. Germline V lookup: CDR1 LGHNT, CDR2 FRNRAP. V lost 0 bases to trimming and J lost 5 bases; unmatched junction nucleotides: 9. This CDR3 region has 16 residues. The CDR3 DNA is TGTGCTAGTGGTTTGGTCCCGGGACTAGTGGACAACGAGCAGTACTTC. The encoded protein is CASGLVPGLVDNEQYF. Variable domain in full (rest from reference TRBV12-5 and TRBJ2-7): DARVTQTPRHKVTEMGQEVTMRCQPILGHNTVFWYRQTMMQGLELLAYFRNRAPLDDSGMPKDRFSAEMPDATLATLKIQPSEPRDSAVYFCASGLVPGLVDNEQYFGPGTRLTVT.

This clonotype showed up many times. This chain links TRBV20-1 with TRBJ1-2; D is undetermined. In germline, CDR1 is DFQATT, CDR2 SNEGSKA (reference sequence). The CDR3 sequence is 11 residues long. V gave up 6 bases and J gave up 5 bases, with 10 bases separating them. CDR3 bases: TGCAGTGCCTGGTCGGGTTATGGCTACACCTTC. This translates into CSAWSGYGYTF.

This clonotype was recorded at least ten times. The chain combines TRBV20-1 with TRBJ1-4; 8 bases match TRBD1. CDR1 DFQATT and CDR2 SNEGSKA come from the germline V gene (reference sequence). The CDR3 has 14 residues. With 6 bases clipped from V and 7 bases from J, the junction kept 10 bases outside the gene matches. The CDR3 loop reads CSANRQGFTEKLFF. CDR3 bases: TGCAGTGCAAACCGACAGGGGTTTACTGAAAAACTGTTTTTT.